The 3 T cell receptor beta chains reported below all come from one sample, sequenced in a study of naive and memory T cell subsets. Amplification of ligated cDNA took four PCR rounds with SP2 and nested alpha and beta constant primers. TCRdb re-called the 5' RACE reads with MiXCR, one entry per CDR3 protein. The sample lists roughly 56,000 distinct CDR3 sequences, approximately 7.2% occurring once. TCR cDNA received a 3' ligated oligonucleotide that carried a UMI. These receptors originate from a male donor in good health.

This clonotype was counted many times. This rearrangement joins TRBV20-1 to TRBJ1-1, with 7 bases fitting TRBD1. Germline CDR1 and CDR2: DFQATT and SNEGSKA (reference sequence). Losses at the gene ends were 1 base for V and 9 bases for J; bases not matched to a gene: 8. CDR3 length: 13 residues. CDR3 DNA sequence: TGCAGTGCTAGAGCTAAGTCGACAGGGCAAGCTTTCTTT. This sequence encodes CSARAKSTGQAFF.

This clonotype was picked up many times. The J gene is TRBJ2-1, the V gene TRBV20-1; 10 bases are shared with TRBD2. The germline V gene encodes CDR1 DFQATT and CDR2 SNEGSKA (reference sequence). Trimming removed 1 base from V and 0 bases from J; junction bases left unmatched: 6. The CDR3 runs to 17 residues. CDR3 amino acids: CSARGSGRGSSYNEQFF. CDR3 DNA: TGCAGTGCTAGAGGGAGCGGGAGGGGGAGCTCCTACAATGAGCAGTTCTTC.

This clonotype has at least ten counts. The rearrangement uses TRBV10-3 and TRBJ2-7; TRBD1 might be the D (6 bases). This CDR3 contains 14 residues. V lost 6 bases to trimming and J lost 2 bases, with 14 bases between them. The V gene's germline CDR1 is ENHRY and CDR2 SYGVKD. CDR3 protein: CAISPGHGAYEQYF. The CDR3, as DNA: TGTGCCATCAGCCCGGGACACGGGGCCTACGAGCAGTACTTC.